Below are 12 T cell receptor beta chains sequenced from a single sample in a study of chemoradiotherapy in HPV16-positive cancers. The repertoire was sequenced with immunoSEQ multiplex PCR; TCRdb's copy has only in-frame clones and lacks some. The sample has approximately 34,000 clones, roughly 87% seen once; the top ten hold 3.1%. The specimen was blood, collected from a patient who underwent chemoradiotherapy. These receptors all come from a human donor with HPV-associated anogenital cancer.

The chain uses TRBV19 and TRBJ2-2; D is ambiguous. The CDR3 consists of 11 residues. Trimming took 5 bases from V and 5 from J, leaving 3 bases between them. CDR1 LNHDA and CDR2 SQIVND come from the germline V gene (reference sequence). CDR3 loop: CASSLTGELFF. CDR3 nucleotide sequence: TGTGCCAGTAGTTTAACCGGGGAGCTGTTTTTT.

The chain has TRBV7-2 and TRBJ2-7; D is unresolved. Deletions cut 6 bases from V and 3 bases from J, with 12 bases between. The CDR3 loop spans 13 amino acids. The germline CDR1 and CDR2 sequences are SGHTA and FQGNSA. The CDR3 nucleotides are TGTGCCAGCAGTTCTAGTCGTGTCTACGAGCAGTACTTC. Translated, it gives CASSSSRVYEQYF. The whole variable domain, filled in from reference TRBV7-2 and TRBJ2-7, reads GAGVSQSPSNKVTEKGKDVELRCDPISGHTALYWYRQSLGQGLEFLIYFQGNSAPDKSGLPSDRFSAERTGGSVSTLTIQRTQQEDSAVYLCASSSSRVYEQYFGPGTRLTVT.

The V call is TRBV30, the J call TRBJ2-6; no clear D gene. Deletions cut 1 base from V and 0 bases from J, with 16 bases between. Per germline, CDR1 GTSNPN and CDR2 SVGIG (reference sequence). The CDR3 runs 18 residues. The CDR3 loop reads CAWSASSAPGSGANVLTF. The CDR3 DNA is TGTGCCTGGAGTGCCTCTTCAGCGCCCGGCTCTGGGGCCAACGTCCTGACTTTC.

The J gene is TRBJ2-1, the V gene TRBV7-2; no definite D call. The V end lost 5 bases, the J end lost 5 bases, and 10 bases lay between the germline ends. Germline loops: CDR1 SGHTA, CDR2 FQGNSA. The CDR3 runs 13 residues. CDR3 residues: CASSLGANNEQFF. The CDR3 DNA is TGTGCCAGCAGCCTGGGCGCGAACAATGAGCAGTTCTTC.

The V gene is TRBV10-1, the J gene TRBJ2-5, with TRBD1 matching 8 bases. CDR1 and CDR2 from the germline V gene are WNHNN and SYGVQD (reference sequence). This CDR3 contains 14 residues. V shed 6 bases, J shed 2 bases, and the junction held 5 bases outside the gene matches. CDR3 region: CASSPRGLQETQYF. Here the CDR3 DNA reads TGCGCCAGCAGCCCCAGGGGGCTTCAAGAGACCCAGTACTTC.

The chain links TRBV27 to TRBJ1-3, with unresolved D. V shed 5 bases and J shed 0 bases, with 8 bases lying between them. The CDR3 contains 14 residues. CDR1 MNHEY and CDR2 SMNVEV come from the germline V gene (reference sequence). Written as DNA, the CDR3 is TGTGCCAGCAGTAACACCAACTCTGGAAACACCATATATTTT. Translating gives CASSNTNSGNTIYF.

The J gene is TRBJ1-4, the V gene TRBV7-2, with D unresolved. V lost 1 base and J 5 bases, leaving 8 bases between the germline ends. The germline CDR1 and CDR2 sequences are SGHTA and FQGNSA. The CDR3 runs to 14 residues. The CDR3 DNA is TGTGCCAGCAGCTTAGGCCCGCTAAATGAAAAACTGTTTTTT. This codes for CASSLGPLNEKLFF.

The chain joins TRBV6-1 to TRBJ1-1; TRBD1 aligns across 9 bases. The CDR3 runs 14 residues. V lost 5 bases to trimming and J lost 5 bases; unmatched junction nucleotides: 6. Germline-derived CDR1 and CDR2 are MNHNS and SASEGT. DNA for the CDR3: TGTGCCAGCAGTACCGGGACAGGGAAAACTGAAGCTTTCTTT. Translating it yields CASSTGTGKTEAFF.

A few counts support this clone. The CDR3 bases are TGTGCCAGCAGCTTGTGGCCGGCCACTAGCACAGATACGCAGTATTTT. Translating gives CASSLWPATSTDTQYF. The chain combines TRBV5-6 with TRBJ2-3, with D unresolved. Germline lookup yields CDR1 SGHDT and CDR2 YYEEEE. Trimming removed 1 base from V and 0 bases from J, with 12 bases in between. The CDR3 spans 16 residues.

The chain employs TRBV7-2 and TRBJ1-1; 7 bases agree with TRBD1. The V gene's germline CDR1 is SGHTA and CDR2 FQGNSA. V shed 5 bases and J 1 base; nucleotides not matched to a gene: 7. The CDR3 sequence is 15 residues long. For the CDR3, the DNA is TGTGCCAGCAGCCTTCAGGGGGTTCGGAACACTGAAGCTTTCTTT. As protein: CASSLQGVRNTEAFF.

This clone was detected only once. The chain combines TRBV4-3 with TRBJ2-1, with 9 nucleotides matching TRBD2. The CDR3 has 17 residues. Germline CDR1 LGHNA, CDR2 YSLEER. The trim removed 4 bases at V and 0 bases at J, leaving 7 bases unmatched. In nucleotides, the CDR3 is TGCGCCAGCAGCCCGGGACTAGCCGCGAGCTCCTACAATGAGCAGTTCTTC. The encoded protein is CASSPGLAASSYNEQFF.

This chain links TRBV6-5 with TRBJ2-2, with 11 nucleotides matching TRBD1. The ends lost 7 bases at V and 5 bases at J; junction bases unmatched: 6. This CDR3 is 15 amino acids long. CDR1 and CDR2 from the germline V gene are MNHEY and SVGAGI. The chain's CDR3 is CASKRGQGATGELFF. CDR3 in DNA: TGTGCCAGCAAACGAGGACAGGGGGCAACCGGGGAGCTGTTTTTT.